This T cell receptor beta chain was obtained from a study of OX40 agonist ivuxolimab in advanced cancers. Broadly, across the study: Ivuxolimab, which targeted the costimulatory receptor OX40 (CD134), was an agonistic, fully human IgG2 monoclonal antibody. The dose-escalation cohort was about 86% male with a mean age of roughly 60 years, ranging from roughly 20 to 85. Intravenous ivuxolimab was administered to patients every 2 weeks at six dose levels: 0.01, 0.1, 0.3, 1.5, 3 and 10 mg/kg. Of the approximately 50 dose-escalation patients, hepatocellular carcinoma was present in 19, melanoma in approximately 15, renal cell carcinoma in 9 and head and neck cancer in 9. The monotherapy dose-escalation portion (N of about 50 patients) of the phase I ivuxolimab trial is reported in the paper. Peripheral TCRbeta sequencing was intended to test whether TCR sequence diversity was altered and clonal T-cell expansion was caused by ivuxolimab. Partial responses were achieved by three dose-escalation patients, of whom one had hepatocellular carcinoma and two had cutaneous melanoma. Prior anti-PD-1, anti-PD-L1 or anti-CTLA-4 therapy was permitted, and checkpoint inhibitors had been received by around 40% of dose-escalation patients. Results the study describes overall, beyond this receptor: On average, CD8+ T cells showed more expanded clones than CD4+ T cells after ivuxolimab. Low levels of normalized T-cell clonal expansion were also seen in some nonresponding patients. At doses of 0.1 to 3.0 mg/kg, clonal expansion of both CD4+ and CD8+ blood T cells was observed from baseline to week 6. The antigen specificity of the peripheral T cells that underwent clonal expansion was not determined. In the 0.1-3.0 mg/kg groups, partial responders were among the patients with the lowest normalized peripheral clonal expansion, particularly in CD8+ T cells.

Comment on this clone: What antigen it recognizes has not been identified. Per-base qualities were not stored, and no clone one base away is much larger.

The trial excluded patients who had a history of autoimmune disease or were on systemic immunosuppression. In every dose cohort, peripheral blood was drawn for TCR sequencing at baseline, cycle 4 day 1, and cycle 7 day 1. Samples came from an open-label, multicenter, first-in-human phase I dose-escalation trial of ivuxolimab. The trial enrolled adults with locally advanced or metastatic head and neck squamous cell, hepatocellular, melanoma or renal cell carcinoma. Before TCR sequencing, CD4+ T cells and CD8+ T cells from peripheral blood were sorted into separate populations. Genomic DNA was extracted from sorted cells for sequencing of the TCRbeta CDR3 region. The immunoSEQ Assay was used to sequence the TCRbeta CDR3 regions. TCRdb re-hosts the immuneACCESS table, in-frame sequences only. Its copies lack some clones; in the studies checked, an unresolved V gene accounts for under half of them, and the cause for the rest is not known. The sample table contains roughly 68,000 clones; only one count was recorded for roughly 82% of them. The top ten constitute 1.5% to 2% of the sample.

The germline ends are 13 bases apart after V is trimmed by 7 bases and J by 0 bases. From the cysteine up to the phenylalanine, the CDR3 has a length of 15 residues. The kept DNA is CDR3 alone, 45 bases in frame from the first base. CDR1 and CDR2 were assigned from the germline V gene as MDHEN and SYDVKM. The sequenced sample was CD4+ or CD8+ T cells sorted from blood, obtained in a trial of the OX40 agonist ivuxolimab. The sequence derives from an adult with an advanced solid tumor such as melanoma, head and neck, liver or kidney cancer. The rearrangement combines TRBV28 with TRBJ1-3; too little of a D gene remains to name it. For the CDR3, the sequence is CASTPPRTSGNTIYF. The sequenced DNA is TGTGCCAGCACCCCACCGAGGACCTCTGGAAACACCATATATTTT.